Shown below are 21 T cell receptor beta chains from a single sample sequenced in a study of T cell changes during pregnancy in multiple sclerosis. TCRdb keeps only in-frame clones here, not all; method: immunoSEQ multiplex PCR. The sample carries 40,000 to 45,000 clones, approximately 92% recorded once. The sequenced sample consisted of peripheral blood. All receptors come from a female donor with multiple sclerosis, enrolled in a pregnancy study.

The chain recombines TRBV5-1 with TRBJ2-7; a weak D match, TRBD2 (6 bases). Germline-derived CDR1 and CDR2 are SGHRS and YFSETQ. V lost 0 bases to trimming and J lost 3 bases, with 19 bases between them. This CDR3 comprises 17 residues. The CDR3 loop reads CASSLGIRDQRVYEQYF. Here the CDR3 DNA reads TGCGCCAGCAGCTTGGGGATCCGGGACCAGCGGGTCTACGAGCAGTACTTC.

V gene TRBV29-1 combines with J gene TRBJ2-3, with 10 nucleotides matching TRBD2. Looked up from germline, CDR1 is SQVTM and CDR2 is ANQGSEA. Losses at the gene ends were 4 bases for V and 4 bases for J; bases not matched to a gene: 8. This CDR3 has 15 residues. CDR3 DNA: TGCAGCGTTGTAGGTATAGCGGGAGGTGCAGATACGCAGTATTTT. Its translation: CSVVGIAGGADTQYF.

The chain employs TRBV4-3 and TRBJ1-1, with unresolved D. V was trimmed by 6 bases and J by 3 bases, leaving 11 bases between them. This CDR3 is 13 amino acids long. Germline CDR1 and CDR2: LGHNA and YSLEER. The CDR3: CASRVGRDTEAFF. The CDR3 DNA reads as TGCGCCAGCAGGGTTGGAAGGGACACTGAAGCTTTCTTT.

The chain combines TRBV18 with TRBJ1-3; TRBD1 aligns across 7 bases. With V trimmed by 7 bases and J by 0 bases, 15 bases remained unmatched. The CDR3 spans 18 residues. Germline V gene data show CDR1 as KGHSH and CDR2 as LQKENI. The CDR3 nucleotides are TGTGCCAGCTTCACCACTGGACAGGTGCCTACCTCTGGAAACACCATATATTTT. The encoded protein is CASFTTGQVPTSGNTIYF.

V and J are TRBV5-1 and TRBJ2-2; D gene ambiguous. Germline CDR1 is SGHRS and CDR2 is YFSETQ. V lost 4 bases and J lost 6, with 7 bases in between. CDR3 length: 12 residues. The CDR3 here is CASSQGPGELFF. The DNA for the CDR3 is TGCGCCAGCAGCCAAGGGCCCGGGGAGCTGTTTTTT.

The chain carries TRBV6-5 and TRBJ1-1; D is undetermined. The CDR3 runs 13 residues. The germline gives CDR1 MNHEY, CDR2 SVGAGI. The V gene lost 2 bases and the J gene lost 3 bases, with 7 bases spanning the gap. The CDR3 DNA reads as TGTGCCAGCAGTTACCTAGAGTACACTGAAGCTTTCTTT. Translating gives CASSYLEYTEAFF.

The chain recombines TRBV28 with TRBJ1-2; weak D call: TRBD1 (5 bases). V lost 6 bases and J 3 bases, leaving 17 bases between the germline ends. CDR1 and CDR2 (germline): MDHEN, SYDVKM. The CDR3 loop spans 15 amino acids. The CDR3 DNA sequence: TGTGCCAGCAGCTCCCTGGCAGGGAGAGACTATGGCTACACCTTC. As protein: CASSSLAGRDYGYTF.

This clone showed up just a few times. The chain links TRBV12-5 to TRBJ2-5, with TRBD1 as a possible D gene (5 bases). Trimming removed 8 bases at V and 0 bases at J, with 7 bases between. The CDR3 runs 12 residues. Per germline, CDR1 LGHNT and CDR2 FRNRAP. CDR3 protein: CASSRDQETQYF. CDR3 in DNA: TGTGCTAGTAGCAGGGACCAAGAGACCCAGTACTTC.

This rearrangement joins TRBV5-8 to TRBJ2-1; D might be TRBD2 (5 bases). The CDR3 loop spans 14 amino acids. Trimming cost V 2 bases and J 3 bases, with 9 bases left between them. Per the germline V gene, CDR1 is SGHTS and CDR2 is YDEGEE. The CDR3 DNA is TGTGCCAGCAGCTTTAGAGGGTACTACAATGAGCAGTTCTTC. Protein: CASSFRGYYNEQFF. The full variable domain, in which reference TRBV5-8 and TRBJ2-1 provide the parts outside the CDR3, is EAGVTQSPTHLIKTRGQQATLRCSPISGHTSVYWYQQALGLGLQFLLWYDEGEERNRGNFPPRFSGRQFPNYSSELNVNALELEDSALYLCASSFRGYYNEQFFGPGTRLTVL.

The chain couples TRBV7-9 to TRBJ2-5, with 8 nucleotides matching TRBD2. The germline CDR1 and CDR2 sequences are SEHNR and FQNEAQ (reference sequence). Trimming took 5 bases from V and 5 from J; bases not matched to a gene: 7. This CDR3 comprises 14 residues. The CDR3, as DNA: TGTGCCAGCAGCCCTCCGGGACTAGTGGAGACCCAGTACTTC. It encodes CASSPPGLVETQYF.

CDR3 nucleotide sequence: TGTGCCAGCAGTTTCCCCGAGAGGACGTCTTCGACCTTGAACACTGAAGCTTTCTTT. As protein: CASSFPERTSSTLNTEAFF. This rearrangement joins TRBV28 to TRBJ1-1; D unresolved. The CDR3 contains 19 residues. The V gene's germline CDR1 is MDHEN and CDR2 SYDVKM. Trimming took 3 bases from V and 0 from J, leaving 23 bases between them.

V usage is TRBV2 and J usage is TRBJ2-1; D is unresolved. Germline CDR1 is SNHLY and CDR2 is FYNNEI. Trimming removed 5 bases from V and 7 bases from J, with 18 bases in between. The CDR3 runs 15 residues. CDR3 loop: CASSSPVSSRNEQFF. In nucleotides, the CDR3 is TGTGCCAGCAGTAGTCCGGTGAGTTCGAGGAATGAGCAGTTCTTC.

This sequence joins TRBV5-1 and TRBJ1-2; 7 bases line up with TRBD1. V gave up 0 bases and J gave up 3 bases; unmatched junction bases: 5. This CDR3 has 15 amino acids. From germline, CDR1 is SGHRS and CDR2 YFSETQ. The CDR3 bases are TGCGCCAGCAGCTTGGGAATCGACAGGGACTATGGCTACACCTTC. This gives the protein CASSLGIDRDYGYTF.

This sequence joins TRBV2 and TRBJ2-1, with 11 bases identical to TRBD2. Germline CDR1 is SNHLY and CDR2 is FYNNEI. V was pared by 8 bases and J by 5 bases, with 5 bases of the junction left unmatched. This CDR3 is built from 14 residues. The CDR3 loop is CASSGTSGDNEQFF. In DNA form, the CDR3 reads TGTGCCAGCTCCGGGACTAGCGGTGACAATGAGCAGTTCTTC.

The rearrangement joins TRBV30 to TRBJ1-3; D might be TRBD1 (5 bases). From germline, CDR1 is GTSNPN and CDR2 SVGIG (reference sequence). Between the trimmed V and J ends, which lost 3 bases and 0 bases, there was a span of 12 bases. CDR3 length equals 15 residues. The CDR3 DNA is TGTGCCTGGAGCGGGGGGTTGAGCTCTGGAAACACCATATATTTT. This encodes CAWSGGLSSGNTIYF. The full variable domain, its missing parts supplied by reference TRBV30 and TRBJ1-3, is SQTIHQWPATLVQPVGSPLSLECTVEGTSNPNLYWYRQAAGRGLQLLFYSVGIGQISSEVPQNLSASRPQDRQFILSSKKLLLSDSGFYLCAWSGGLSSGNTIYFGEGSWLTVV.

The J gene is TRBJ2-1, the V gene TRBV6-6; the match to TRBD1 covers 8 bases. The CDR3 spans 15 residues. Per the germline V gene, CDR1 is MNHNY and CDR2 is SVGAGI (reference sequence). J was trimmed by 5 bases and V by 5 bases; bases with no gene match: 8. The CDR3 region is CASSHRQGIHNEQFF. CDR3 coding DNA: TGTGCCAGCAGTCACCGACAGGGGATCCACAATGAGCAGTTCTTC.

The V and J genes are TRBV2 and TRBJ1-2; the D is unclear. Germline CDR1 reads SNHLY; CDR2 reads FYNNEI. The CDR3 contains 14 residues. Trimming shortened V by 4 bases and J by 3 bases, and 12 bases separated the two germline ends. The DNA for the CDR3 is TGTGCCAGCAGTGGAACTTTATCAGACTATGGCTACACCTTC. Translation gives CASSGTLSDYGYTF.

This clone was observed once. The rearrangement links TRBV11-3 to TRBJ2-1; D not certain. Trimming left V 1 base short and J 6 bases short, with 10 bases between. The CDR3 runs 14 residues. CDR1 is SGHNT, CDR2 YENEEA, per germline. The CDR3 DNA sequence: TGTGCCAGCAGCTTAGCTGAATGGGCCAATGAGCAGTTCTTC. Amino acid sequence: CASSLAEWANEQFF.

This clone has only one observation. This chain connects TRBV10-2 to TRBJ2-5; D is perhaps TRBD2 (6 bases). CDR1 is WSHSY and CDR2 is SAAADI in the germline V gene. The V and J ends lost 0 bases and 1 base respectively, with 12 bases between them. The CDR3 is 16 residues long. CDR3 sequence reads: CASSESGGGGQETQYF. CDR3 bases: TGCGCCAGCAGTGAGTCGGGGGGAGGTGGCCAAGAGACCCAGTACTTC.

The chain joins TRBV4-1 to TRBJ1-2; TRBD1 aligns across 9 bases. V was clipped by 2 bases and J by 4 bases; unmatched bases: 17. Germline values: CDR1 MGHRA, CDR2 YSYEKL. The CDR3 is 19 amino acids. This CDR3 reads CASSQFFPDRGRGLYGYTF. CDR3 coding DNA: TGCGCCAGCAGCCAATTTTTCCCGGACAGGGGCCGGGGACTCTATGGCTACACCTTC.

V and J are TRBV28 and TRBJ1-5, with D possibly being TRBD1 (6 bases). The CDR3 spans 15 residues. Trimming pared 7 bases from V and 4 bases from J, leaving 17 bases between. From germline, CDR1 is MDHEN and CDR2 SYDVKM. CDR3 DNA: TGTGCCAGCACCATGGGGGGGGCAGGGAATCAGCCCCAGCATTTT. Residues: CASTMGGAGNQPQHF.